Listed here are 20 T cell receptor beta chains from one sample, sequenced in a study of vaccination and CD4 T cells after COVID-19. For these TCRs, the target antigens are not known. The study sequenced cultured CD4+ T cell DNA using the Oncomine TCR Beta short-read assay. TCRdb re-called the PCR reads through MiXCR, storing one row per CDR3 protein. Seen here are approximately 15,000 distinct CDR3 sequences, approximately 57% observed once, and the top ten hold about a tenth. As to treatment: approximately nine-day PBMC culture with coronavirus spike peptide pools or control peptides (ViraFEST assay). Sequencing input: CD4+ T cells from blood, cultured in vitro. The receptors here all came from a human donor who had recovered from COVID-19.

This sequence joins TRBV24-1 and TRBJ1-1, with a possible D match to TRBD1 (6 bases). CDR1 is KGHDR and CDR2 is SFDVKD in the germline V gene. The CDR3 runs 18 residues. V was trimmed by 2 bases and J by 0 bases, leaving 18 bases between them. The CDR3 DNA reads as TGTGCCACCAGTGATTCAGGATCGGGGGGACAAATGAACACTGAAGCTTTCTTT. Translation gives CATSDSGSGGQMNTEAFF.

DNA of the CDR3: TGTGCCAGCAGTTTTCAAGAGACCCAGTACTTC. Protein sequence: CASSFQETQYF. The chain employs TRBV27 and TRBJ2-5; no definite D call. The CDR3 contains 11 residues. The germline CDR1 and CDR2 sequences are MNHEY and SMNVEV (reference sequence). Deletions cut 3 bases from V and 2 bases from J, with 1 base between.

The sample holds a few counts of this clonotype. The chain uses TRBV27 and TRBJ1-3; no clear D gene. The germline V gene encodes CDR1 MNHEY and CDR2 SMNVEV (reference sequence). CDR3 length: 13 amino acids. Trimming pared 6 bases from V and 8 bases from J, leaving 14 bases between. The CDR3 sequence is CASSPRAAHTIYF. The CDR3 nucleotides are TGTGCCAGCAGCCCGAGGGCGGCTCACACCATATATTTT.

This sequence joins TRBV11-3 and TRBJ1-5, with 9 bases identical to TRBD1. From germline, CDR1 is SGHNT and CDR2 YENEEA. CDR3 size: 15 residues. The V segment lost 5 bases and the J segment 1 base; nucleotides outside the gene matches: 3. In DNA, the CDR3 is TGTGCCAGCAGCCCGGGACAGGGAAGCAATCAGCCCCAGCATTTT. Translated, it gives CASSPGQGSNQPQHF.

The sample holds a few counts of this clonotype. The CDR3 protein is CATSEARLDYGYTF. CDR3 coding DNA: TGTGCCACCAGTGAAGCCCGATTGGACTATGGCTACACCTTC. This sequence joins TRBV24-1 and TRBJ1-2, with D uncertain. In germline, CDR1 is KGHDR, CDR2 SFDVKD. Trimming cost V 4 bases and J 3 bases, with 11 bases left between them. The CDR3 covers 14 residues.

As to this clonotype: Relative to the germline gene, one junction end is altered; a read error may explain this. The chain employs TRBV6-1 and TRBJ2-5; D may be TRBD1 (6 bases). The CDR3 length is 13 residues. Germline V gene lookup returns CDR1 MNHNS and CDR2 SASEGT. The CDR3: CTSRITGSETQYF. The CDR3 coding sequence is TGTACCAGCAGGATTACAGGGTCGGAGACCCAGTACTTC.

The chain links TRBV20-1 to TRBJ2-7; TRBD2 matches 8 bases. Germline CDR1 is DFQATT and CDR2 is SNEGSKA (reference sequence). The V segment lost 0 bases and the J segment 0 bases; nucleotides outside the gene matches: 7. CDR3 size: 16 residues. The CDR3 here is CSARDPIGRASYEQYF. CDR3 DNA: TGCAGTGCTAGAGATCCTATCGGGAGGGCCTCCTACGAGCAGTACTTC.

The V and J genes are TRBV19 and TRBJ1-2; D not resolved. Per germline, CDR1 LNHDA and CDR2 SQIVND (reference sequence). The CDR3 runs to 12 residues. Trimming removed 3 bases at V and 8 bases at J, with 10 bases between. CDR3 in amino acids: CASSIPRRGYTF. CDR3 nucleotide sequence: TGTGCCAGTAGTATCCCTCGTCGGGGCTACACCTTC.

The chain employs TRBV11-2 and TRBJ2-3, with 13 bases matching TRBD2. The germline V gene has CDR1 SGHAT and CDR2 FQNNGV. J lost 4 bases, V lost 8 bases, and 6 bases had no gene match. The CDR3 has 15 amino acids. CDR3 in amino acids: CASGLLAGGSDTQYF. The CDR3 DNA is TGTGCCAGCGGCCTACTAGCGGGGGGGTCAGATACGCAGTATTTT.

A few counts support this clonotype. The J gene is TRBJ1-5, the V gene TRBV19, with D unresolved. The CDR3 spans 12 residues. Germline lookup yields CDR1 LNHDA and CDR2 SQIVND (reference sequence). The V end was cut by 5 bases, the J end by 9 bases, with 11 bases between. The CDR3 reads CASSLEGRPQHF. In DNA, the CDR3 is TGTGCCAGTAGTCTTGAGGGTCGGCCCCAGCATTTT.

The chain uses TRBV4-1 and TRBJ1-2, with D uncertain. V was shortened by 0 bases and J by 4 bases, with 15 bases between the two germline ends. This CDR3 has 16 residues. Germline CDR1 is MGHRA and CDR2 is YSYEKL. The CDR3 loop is CASSQDPGGTTYGYTF. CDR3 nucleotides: TGCGCCAGCAGCCAAGATCCAGGCGGAACAACCTATGGCTACACCTTC.

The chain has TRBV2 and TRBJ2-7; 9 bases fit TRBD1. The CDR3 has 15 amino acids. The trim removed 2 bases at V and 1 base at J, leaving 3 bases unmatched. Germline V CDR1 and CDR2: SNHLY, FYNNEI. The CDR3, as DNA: TGTGCCAGCAGTGAAACCGACAGGGGGTCCTACGAGCAGTACTTC. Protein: CASSETDRGSYEQYF.

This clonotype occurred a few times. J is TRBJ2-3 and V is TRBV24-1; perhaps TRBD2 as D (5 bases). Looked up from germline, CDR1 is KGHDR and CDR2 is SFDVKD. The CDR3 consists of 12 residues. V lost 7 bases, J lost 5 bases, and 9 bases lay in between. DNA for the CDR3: TGTGCCACCAGCCCACGGGGAGATACGCAGTATTTT. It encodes CATSPRGDTQYF.

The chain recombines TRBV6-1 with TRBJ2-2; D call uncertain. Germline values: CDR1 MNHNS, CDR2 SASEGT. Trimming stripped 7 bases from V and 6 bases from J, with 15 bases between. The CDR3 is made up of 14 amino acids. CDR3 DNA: TGTGCCAGCAAGAATGGGTTGGGTGCCGGGGAGCTGTTTTTT. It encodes CASKNGLGAGELFF.

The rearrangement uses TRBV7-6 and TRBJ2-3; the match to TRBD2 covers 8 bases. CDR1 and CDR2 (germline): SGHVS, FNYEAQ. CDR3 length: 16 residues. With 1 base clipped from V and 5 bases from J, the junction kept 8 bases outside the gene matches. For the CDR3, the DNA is TGTGCCAGCAGCTTAGAGGCACTAGCGGTAAGAGATACGCAGTATTTT. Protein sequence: CASSLEALAVRDTQYF.

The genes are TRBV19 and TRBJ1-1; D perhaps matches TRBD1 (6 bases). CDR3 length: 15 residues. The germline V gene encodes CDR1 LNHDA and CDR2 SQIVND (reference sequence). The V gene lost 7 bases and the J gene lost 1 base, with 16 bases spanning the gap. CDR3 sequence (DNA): TGTGCCAGTACGCAGCGGGGGCGGTGGAACACTGAAGCTTTCTTT. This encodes CASTQRGRWNTEAFF.

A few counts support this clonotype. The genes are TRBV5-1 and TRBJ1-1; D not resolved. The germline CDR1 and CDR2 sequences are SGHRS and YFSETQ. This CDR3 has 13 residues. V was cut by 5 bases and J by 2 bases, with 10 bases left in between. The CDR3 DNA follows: TGCGCCAGCAGACTAGACGTAAACACTGAAGCTTTCTTT. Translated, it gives CASRLDVNTEAFF.

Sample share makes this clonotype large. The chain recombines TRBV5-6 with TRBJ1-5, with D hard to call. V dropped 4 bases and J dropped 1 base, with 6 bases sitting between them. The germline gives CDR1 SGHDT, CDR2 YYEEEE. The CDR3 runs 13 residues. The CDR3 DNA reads TGTGCCAGCAGCCAGGACAGCAATCAGCCCCAGCATTTT. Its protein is CASSQDSNQPQHF.

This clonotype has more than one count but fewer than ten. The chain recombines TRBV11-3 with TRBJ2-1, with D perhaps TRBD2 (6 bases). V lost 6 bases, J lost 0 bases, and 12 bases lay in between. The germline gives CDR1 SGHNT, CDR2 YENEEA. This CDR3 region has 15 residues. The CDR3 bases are TGTGCCAGCAGGTCAGGGAGGAACTCCTACAATGAGCAGTTCTTC. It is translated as CASRSGRNSYNEQFF.

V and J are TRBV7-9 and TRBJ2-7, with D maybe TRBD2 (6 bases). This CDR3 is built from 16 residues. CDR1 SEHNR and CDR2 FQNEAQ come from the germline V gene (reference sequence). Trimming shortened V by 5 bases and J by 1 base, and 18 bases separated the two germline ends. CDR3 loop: CASSDPGGEQSYEQYF. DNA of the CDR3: TGTGCCAGCAGCGACCCCGGGGGAGAACAGTCCTACGAGCAGTACTTC.